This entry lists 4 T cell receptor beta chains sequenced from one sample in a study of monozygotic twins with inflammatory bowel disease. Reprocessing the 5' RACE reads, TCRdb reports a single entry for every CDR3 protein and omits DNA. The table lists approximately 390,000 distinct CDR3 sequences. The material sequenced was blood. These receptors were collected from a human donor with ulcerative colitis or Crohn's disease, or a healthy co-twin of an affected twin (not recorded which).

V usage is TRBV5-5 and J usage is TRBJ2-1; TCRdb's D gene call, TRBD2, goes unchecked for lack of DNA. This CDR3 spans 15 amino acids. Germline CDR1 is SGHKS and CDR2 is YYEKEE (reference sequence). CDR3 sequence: CASSSLAGGPGEQFF.

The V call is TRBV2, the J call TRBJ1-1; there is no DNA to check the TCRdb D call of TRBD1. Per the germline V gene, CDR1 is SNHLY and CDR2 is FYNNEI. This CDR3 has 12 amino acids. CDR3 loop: CASEGLSTEAFF. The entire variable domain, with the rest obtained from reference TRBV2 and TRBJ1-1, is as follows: EPEVTQTPSHQVTQMGQEVILRCVPISNHLYFYWYRQILGQKVEFLVSFYNNEISEKSEIFDDQFSVERPDGSNFTLKIRSTKLEDSAMYFCASEGLSTEAFFGQGTRLTVV.

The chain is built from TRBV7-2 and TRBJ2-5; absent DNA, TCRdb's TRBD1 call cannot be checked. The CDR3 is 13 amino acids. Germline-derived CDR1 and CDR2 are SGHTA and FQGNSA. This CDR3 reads CASNRGVGETQYF.

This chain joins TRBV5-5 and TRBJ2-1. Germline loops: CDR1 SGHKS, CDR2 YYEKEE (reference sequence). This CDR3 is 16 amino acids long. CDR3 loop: CASSSMGISSYNEQFF.